This TCR beta chain originates from a study of post-analysis software for immune sequencing data (dated by TCRdb to between 2014 and 2017). For the study in its entirety: Recorded disease courses included relapsing-remitting, secondary progressive and progressive-relapsing multiple sclerosis, with some patients lacking subtype annotation. The multiple sclerosis patient repertoires were compared with under 13 previously published healthy control repertoires from donors aged roughly 6 to 27 years. A subset of samples was prepared in parallel using single-end sample barcoding, then pooled and co-amplified after Illumina adapter ligation. Broad study findings and their caveats: The control group was slightly older than the multiple sclerosis patient group. Direct clustering with F measure revealed strong co-clustering of samples prepared in the same batch, which led to a batch-effect correction. Normalized Chao1 diversity was significantly lower in multiple sclerosis patients than controls, suggesting substantial peripheral T-cell clonal expansion. Roughly 5 TRBV segments, including TRBV5-6, TRBV5-1 and TRBV20-1, were significantly more frequent in patients than controls.

The library was produced with PCR. Sequencer: Illumina HiSeq 2500. To reduce PCR and sequencing biases, unique molecular identifiers were incorporated into the TCR beta cDNA libraries. Every 1 to 10 million input T cells yielded 500,000 or so cDNA molecules, meaning each molecule approximated one T cell. The patient libraries were prepared and sequenced using the same protocol as the earlier healthy control dataset. Samples belonging to the same batch were prepared together, multiplexed and sequenced on a shared HiSeq lane. Under the source paper's analysis protocol: Raw barcoded reads were processed with MIGEC, and single-read molecular identifier groups were discarded before consensus assembly and CDR3 extraction. Clonotype tables were post-analysed with VDJtools, and diversity was normalized by down-sampling all datasets to the smallest sample size. To correct batch-related cross-sample contamination, repertoire overlap clustering matched CDR3 amino acid sequences but not nucleotide sequences. The public reads were reanalyzed by TCRdb: fastp trimming at Q25, MiXCR alignment, in-frame beta chains only. Each CDR3 protein gets just one entry, which takes the most common genes and DNA from the rows behind it. These V and J calls derive from TCRdb rather than the authors' analysis. A total of hundreds of thousands of distinct CDR3 sequences appear in this sample, about 32% of them only once. Jointly, the top ten make up approximately 0.6% of the sample.

The CDR3 has 15 amino acids, counting the end cysteine and phenylalanine. Only the CDR3 DNA is retained, 45 bases long and in frame from the first base. Reading the germline V gene gives CDR1 SQVTM and CDR2 ANQGSEA. TCR beta repertoires were profiled from peripheral blood of more than ten young patients with multiple sclerosis to demonstrate the VDJtools post-analysis software. The patients with multiple sclerosis were children and adolescents between 6 and 15 years of age. This clonotype was seen a handful of times. Its specific antigen is unknown. The junction shows a germline mismatch at one end, possibly a read error.

The sequenced material came from blood. The chain employs TRBV29-1 and TRBJ1-2; the D gene is possibly TRBD1, with 5 bases matching. The sequence derives from a girl aged 5-17 years with multiple sclerosis. Here is the DNA: TGCAGCATTGAAGCTCCCCTGCAGGGAAATGGACGCTACACCTTC. Its protein is CSIEAPLQGNGRYTF.